These 19 T cell receptor beta chains originate from one sample sequenced in a study of T cells in Graves' hyperthyroidism and ophthalmopathy. There were TCR beta CDR3 regions amplified from RNA transcripts. The HTBI primer set drove a first-round RT-PCR of the TCR CDR3. Using its own MiXCR run on the multiplex PCR reads, TCRdb lists one record per CDR3 protein. The repertoire holds about 350,000 distinct CDR3 sequences, 12% to 15% seen once, with roughly a fifth in the top ten. The specimen was blood. The receptors derive from a woman in her fifties or sixties with Graves' ophthalmopathy.

This clonotype was picked up many times. The CDR3 region has the DNA TGTGCCTCTCACTATCGGGTGACAGATACGCAGTATTTT. Its translation is CASHYRVTDTQYF. The genes are TRBV28 and TRBJ2-3; D not certain. Per germline, CDR1 MDHEN and CDR2 SYDVKM. There are 13 residues in the CDR3. Trimming shortened V by 11 bases and J by 3 bases, and 15 bases separated the two germline ends.

This clonotype occurred many times. The V and J genes are TRBV6-2 or TRBV6-3 and TRBJ2-1; 11 bases match TRBD2. V lost 2 bases and J lost 6; bases outside the gene matches: 3. From germline, CDR1 is MNHEY and CDR2 SVGEGT. This CDR3 region has 15 residues. The CDR3 nucleotides read TGTGCCAGCAGTTACCTTCTAGCGGGGGGCAATGAGCAGTTCTTC. It translates to CASSYLLAGGNEQFF.

This clonotype was observed many times. The rearrangement uses TRBV3-1 and TRBJ1-1, with D uncertain. The CDR3 length is 15 residues. The germline V gene encodes CDR1 LGHDT and CDR2 YNNKEL (reference sequence). Trimming shortened V by 2 bases and J by 0 bases, and 10 bases separated the two germline ends. In DNA, the CDR3 is TGTGCCAGCAGCCAACAGAGGGCCATGAACACTGAAGCTTTCTTT. Translation: CASSQQRAMNTEAFF. Full variable domain (missing parts from reference TRBV3-1 and TRBJ1-1): DTAVSQTPKYLVTQMGNDKSIKCEQNLGHDTMYWYKQDSKKFLKIMFSYNNKELIINETVPNRFSPKSPDKAHLNLHINSLELGDSAVYFCASSQQRAMNTEAFFGQGTRLTVV.

This clonotype appeared many times. The rearrangement joins TRBV28 to TRBJ2-7, with TRBD2 matching over 9 bases. Germline V gene sequence: CDR1 MDHEN, CDR2 SYDVKM. The J segment lost 3 bases and the V segment lost 5 bases, leaving 5 bases of the junction unmatched. This CDR3 has 14 amino acids. The chain's CDR3 is CASSEASGIYEQYF. The CDR3 coding sequence is TGTGCCAGCAGTGAGGCTAGCGGGATCTACGAGCAGTACTTC.

The V and J genes are TRBV19 and TRBJ2-1, with a tentative D call TRBD2 (5 bases). V was pared by 4 bases and J by 6 bases, with 13 bases between. Germline V CDR1 and CDR2: LNHDA, SQIVND (reference sequence). There are 14 residues in the CDR3. Here the CDR3 reads CASSSHTGINEQFF. The CDR3 DNA sequence: TGTGCCAGTAGTAGCCACACGGGGATCAATGAGCAGTTCTTC.

Ten or more counts support this clonotype. The chain recombines TRBV27 with TRBJ1-1; D ambiguous. CDR1 and CDR2 from the germline V gene are MNHEY and SMNVEV (reference sequence). V shed 4 bases and J shed 1 base, with 10 bases lying between them. CDR3 length equals 14 residues. The CDR3 is CASSYGRKNTEAFF. CDR3 sequence (DNA): TGTGCCAGCAGTTACGGACGGAAGAACACTGAAGCTTTCTTT.

Turning to this clonotype: A much more abundant neighbour one base away suggests this may be a read error. The rearrangement links TRBV18 to TRBJ1-1; D call uncertain. Germline V gene lookup returns CDR1 KGHSH and CDR2 LQKENI. The CDR3 is made up of 15 amino acids. DNA for the CDR3: TGTGCCAGCCCACCGGTGGACCCCCTGAACACTGAAGCTTTCTTT. Translated, it gives CASPPVDPLNTEAFF.

There are many counts of this clonotype. The chain recombines TRBV7-8 with TRBJ2-1; TRBD2 agrees at 8 bases. Germline CDR1 is SGHVS and CDR2 is FQNEAQ. V dropped 1 base and J dropped 8; count of bases not matched to a gene: 10. The CDR3 spans 16 residues. This CDR3 reads CASSLGSGGPLDEQFF. The DNA of the CDR3 is TGTGCCAGCAGCTTAGGGTCGGGAGGGCCCTTAGATGAGCAGTTCTTC.

This clonotype was recorded a few times. This chain connects TRBV6-9 to TRBJ2-3; D tentatively fits TRBD1 or TRBD2 (6 bases each). The CDR3 contains 17 residues. The germline V gene encodes CDR1 MNHGY and CDR2 SVAAGI. V lost 4 bases and J lost 0, with 17 bases in between. The CDR3 loop is CASSSGTSRGSTDTQYF. The DNA for the CDR3 is TGTGCCAGCAGTTCAGGGACTTCGAGGGGGAGCACAGATACGCAGTATTTT.

This clonotype was recorded at least ten times. The genes are TRBV7-2 and TRBJ2-3, with D possibly being TRBD2 (5 bases). Trimming removed 5 bases from V and 2 bases from J, with 14 bases in between. The CDR3 extends over 15 amino acids. CDR1 SGHTA and CDR2 FQGNSA come from the germline V gene. CDR3 nucleotides: TGTGCCAGCAGCCCCCGGACTGGGAACACAGATACGCAGTATTTT. Protein product: CASSPRTGNTDTQYF.

The rearrangement uses TRBV18 and TRBJ2-1, with D maybe TRBD2 (6 bases). The CDR3 totals 15 residues. CDR1 is KGHSH, CDR2 LQKENI, per germline. V was cut by 3 bases and J by 1 base, with 10 bases left in between. The CDR3 DNA sequence: TGTGCCAGCTCACCCTGGGACTCTTCCTACAATGAGCAGTTCTTC. Translated: CASSPWDSSYNEQFF. Based on the CDR3 plus reference TRBV18 and TRBJ2-1, the full variable domain is NAGVMQNPRHLVRRRGQEARLRCSPMKGHSHVYWYRQLPEEGLKFMVYLQKENIIDESGMPKERFSAEFPKEGPSILRIQQVVRGDSAAYFCASSPWDSSYNEQFFGPGTRLTVL.

The V gene is TRBV4-1, the J gene TRBJ1-5; no reliable D call. The germline CDR1 and CDR2 sequences are MGHRA and YSYEKL. This CDR3 region has 14 residues. Trimming removed 0 bases at V and 7 bases at J, with 10 bases between. The CDR3 loop is CASSQEGGNQPQHF. The CDR3 DNA is TGCGCCAGCAGCCAAGAAGGCGGGAACCAGCCCCAGCATTTT.

This rearrangement joins TRBV4-1 to TRBJ2-7; 7 bases are shared with TRBD1. V lost 5 bases to trimming and J lost 2 bases; unmatched junction nucleotides: 9. Per germline, CDR1 MGHRA and CDR2 YSYEKL. This CDR3 region has 15 residues. The CDR3, as DNA: TGCGCCAGCAGCAAAGGACAGGTAGGGACCTACGAGCAGTACTTC. The encoded protein is CASSKGQVGTYEQYF.

This clonotype was recorded a few times. J is TRBJ2-3 and V is TRBV7-8, with 10 bases matching TRBD2. This CDR3 contains 16 residues. Germline CDR1 and CDR2: SGHVS and FQNEAQ. Unmatched junction bases numbered 6, after V lost 5 bases and J lost 1 base. The CDR3 bases are TGTGCCAGCAGCGCAACCGGGACTAGCGGCACAGATACGCAGTATTTT. Amino acids: CASSATGTSGTDTQYF.

The rearrangement joins TRBV5-5 to TRBJ2-7; D ambiguous. Between the trimmed V and J ends, which lost 0 bases and 2 bases, there was a span of 12 bases. CDR1 is SGHKS and CDR2 is YYEKEE in the germline V gene (reference sequence). This CDR3 is built from 15 residues. The CDR3: CASSLDGRRTYEQYF. The CDR3 DNA reads TGTGCCAGCAGCTTGGATGGCAGGCGTACCTACGAGCAGTACTTC.

This clonotype was seen at least ten times. The V call is TRBV28, the J call TRBJ2-3; 8 nucleotides agree with TRBD2. The CDR3 runs to 16 residues. Germline V CDR1 and CDR2: MDHEN, SYDVKM. V lost 5 bases, J lost 0 bases, and 7 bases stayed unmatched. The DNA for the CDR3 is TGTGCCAGCAGTAGTATTAGCGGGGATAGCACAGATACGCAGTATTTT. Its protein product is CASSSISGDSTDTQYF.

This clonotype was detected a few times. The chain joins TRBV7-8 to TRBJ2-7; 7 bases fit TRBD2. This CDR3 contains 16 residues. In germline, CDR1 is SGHVS, CDR2 FQNEAQ. J lost 0 bases, V lost 5 bases, and 10 bases had no gene match. CDR3 nucleotides: TGTGCCAGCAGCCCACGTGAGGGAGGGCTCTCCTACGAGCAGTACTTC. Protein sequence: CASSPREGGLSYEQYF.

This clonotype was seen many times. The junction shows a germline mismatch at one end, possibly a read error. V usage is TRBV7-2 and J usage is TRBJ2-1; D not resolved. The CDR3 has 13 residues. Germline loops: CDR1 SGHTA, CDR2 FQGNSA. This CDR3 is CASSLSSYNEQFF. The CDR3 DNA reads as TGCGCCAGCAGCCTTAGCTCCTACAATGAGCAGTTCTTC.

This sequence joins TRBV4-2 and TRBJ2-1; 15 positions agree with TRBD2. CDR3 length: 20 amino acids. J lost 0 bases, V lost 1 base, and 7 bases had no gene match. Germline CDR1 LGHNA, CDR2 YNFKEQ. CDR3 sequence: CASSQVGLAGGPSSYNEQFF. DNA of the CDR3: TGTGCCAGCAGCCAAGTGGGACTAGCGGGGGGACCCAGCTCCTACAATGAGCAGTTCTTC.